One sample yielded the 26 T cell receptor beta chains listed below, sequenced in a study of T cell responses to AZD1222 COVID-19 vaccine. Assay: immunoSEQ multiplex PCR; the TCRdb copy retains only in-frame clones and omits some. The profile shows almost 80,000 clones, around 90% of them singletons. This material consisted of peripheral blood, taken on day 0 of AZD1222 vaccination. These receptors were obtained from an adult in good health.

This clone has just a few counts. This chain connects TRBV4-1 to TRBJ1-5; D not resolved. Between the trimmed V and J ends, which lost 6 bases and 7 bases, there was a span of 16 bases. The germline CDR1 and CDR2 sequences are MGHRA and YSYEKL. CDR3 size: 14 residues. The CDR3 bases are TGCGCCAGCAGTCGTGAGTGGTTAGGCCAGCCCCAGCATTTT. It specifies CASSREWLGQPQHF.

The rearrangement links TRBV7-9 to TRBJ1-1; unclear D gene. V gave up 2 bases and J gave up 0 bases, with 10 bases separating them. The CDR3 contains 15 residues. Germline CDR1 SEHNR, CDR2 FQNEAQ (reference sequence). CDR3 in amino acids: CASSLTWEMNTEAFF. CDR3 bases: TGTGCCAGCAGCTTAACGTGGGAAATGAACACTGAAGCTTTCTTT.

This clone has just one count. The chain joins TRBV19 to TRBJ1-5; TRBD1 agrees at 9 bases. The CDR3 is made up of 15 amino acids. CDR1 and CDR2 from the germline V gene are LNHDA and SQIVND (reference sequence). V dropped 7 bases and J dropped 7; count of bases not matched to a gene: 11. The CDR3 loop is CASTRDRASGQPQHF. The CDR3 DNA reads as TGTGCCAGTACCAGGGACAGGGCTTCGGGACAGCCCCAGCATTTT.

The chain joins TRBV19 to TRBJ1-4; TRBD1 is a possible D gene (5 bases). V dropped 5 bases and J dropped 5 bases, with 12 bases sitting between them. CDR1 is LNHDA, CDR2 SQIVND, per germline (reference sequence). The CDR3 length is 14 residues. CDR3 region: CASSLRGGNEKLFF. CDR3 nucleotides: TGTGCCAGTAGTCTCCGGGGGGGAAATGAAAAACTGTTTTTT.

This rearrangement joins TRBV7-2 to TRBJ2-1; a weak D match, TRBD1 (6 bases). Germline CDR1 is SGHTA and CDR2 is FQGNSA. This CDR3 region has 17 residues. V was pared by 0 bases and J by 8 bases, with 20 bases between. CDR3 DNA sequence: TGTGCCAGCAGCTTAGCGGGGGCTAGGACCACCCTTGATGAGCAGTTCTTC. Translated: CASSLAGARTTLDEQFF.

For this clone: Its ends do not fully match the called genes, so a read error is possible. The chain uses TRBV12-3 or TRBV12-4 and TRBJ1-4; the D gene is possibly TRBD1 (5 bases). CDR3 size: 13 residues. The CDR3 nucleotides are TGTGCCAGCAGTTTCTATCTTGGGGCCGAAGCGATTTTT. Residues: CASSFYLGAEAIF.

V is TRBV15 and J is TRBJ2-6; the D gene is possibly TRBD1 (5 bases). This CDR3 is 14 amino acids long. Germline V gene lookup returns CDR1 LNHNV and CDR2 YYDKDF (reference sequence). Trimming removed 8 bases at V and 0 bases at J, with 8 bases between. The CDR3 nucleotides are TGTGCCACCGGGGCGGCCTCTGGGGCCAACGTCCTGACTTTC. Its translation: CATGAASGANVLTF.

J is TRBJ2-7 and V is TRBV27; tentatively, D is TRBD1 (5 bases). Germline V CDR1 and CDR2: MNHEY, SMNVEV (reference sequence). This CDR3 comprises 15 residues. Between the trimmed V and J ends, which lost 5 bases and 2 bases, there was a span of 16 bases. CDR3 sequence reads: CASSVTGSATYEQYF. The CDR3 region has the DNA TGTGCCAGCAGTGTCACAGGTTCCGCGACCTACGAGCAGTACTTC.

The chain carries TRBV6-5 and TRBJ1-2; TRBD1 aligns across 7 bases. The V segment lost 5 bases and the J segment 4 bases; nucleotides outside the gene matches: 7. This CDR3 spans 14 amino acids. Germline values: CDR1 MNHEY, CDR2 SVGAGI. The DNA for the CDR3 is TGTGCCAGCAGTAGTCACAGGGGATTCTATGGCTACACCTTC. Translated: CASSSHRGFYGYTF.

V is TRBV11-1 and J is TRBJ2-3; TRBD2 might be the D (5 bases). The CDR3 spans 14 residues. In germline, CDR1 is SGHAT, CDR2 FQDESV (reference sequence). V lost 4 bases, J lost 6 bases, and 14 bases lay in between. The CDR3 sequence: CASSSQGLRDTQYF. CDR3 nucleotides: TGTGCCAGCAGCTCCCAAGGACTCAGGGATACGCAGTATTTT. The full variable domain, with the rest looked up from reference TRBV11-1 and TRBJ2-3, is EAEVAQSPRYKITEKSQAVAFWCDPISGHATLYWYRQILGQGPELLVQFQDESVVDDSQLPKDRFSAERLKGVDSTLKIQPAELGDSAMYLCASSSQGLRDTQYFGPGTRLTVL.

V gene TRBV12-2 combines with J gene TRBJ2-2; TRBD1 is taken as the D call from the table, unchecked against the DNA. TRBV12-2 is a pseudogene locus. The CDR3 has 15 residues. The DNA of the CDR3 is TGTGCAAGTCGCGTAGGACAGCCGAACACCGGGGAGCTGTTTTTT. Protein sequence: CASRVGQPNTGELFF.

The genes are TRBV29-1 and TRBJ2-1; D is possibly TRBD1 or TRBD2 (6 bases each). Trimming stripped 1 base from V and 3 bases from J, with 16 bases between. CDR3 length: 16 amino acids. Germline V lookup: CDR1 SQVTM, CDR2 ANQGSEA. The CDR3 loop is CSVEGGGPRGYNEQFF. DNA of the CDR3: TGCAGCGTTGAAGGAGGGGGGCCCAGGGGCTACAATGAGCAGTTCTTC.

The chain has TRBV3-1 (or the pseudogene TRBV3-2) and TRBJ2-2; the D gene is possibly TRBD1 (5 bases). CDR3 length: 15 amino acids. Germline V gene data show CDR1 as LGHDT and CDR2 as YNNKEL (reference sequence). The V end was cut by 4 bases, the J end by 4 bases, with 13 bases between. CDR3 DNA: TGTGCCAGCAGCCGTAGACAGTCGAGCACCGGGGAGCTGTTTTTT. This encodes CASSRRQSSTGELFF.

This sequence joins TRBV7-2 and TRBJ2-7, with TRBD1 matching 8 bases. CDR3 length: 14 amino acids. Trimming at V came to 1 base and at J to 4 bases, leaving 3 bases not matched to a gene. Germline V gene data show CDR1 as SGHTA and CDR2 as FQGNSA. This CDR3 reads CASSLGQGWYEQYF. CDR3 coding DNA: TGTGCCAGCAGCTTAGGACAGGGGTGGTACGAGCAGTACTTC.

This clone was counted only a few times. The chain carries TRBV19 and TRBJ1-5, with D unresolved. V was cut by 8 bases and J by 3 bases, with 11 bases left in between. The length of the CDR3 is 13 residues. Germline CDR1 and CDR2: LNHDA and SQIVND (reference sequence). The CDR3 region is CASSDTANQPQHF. CDR3 bases: TGTGCCAGTTCAGACACCGCCAATCAGCCCCAGCATTTT. The whole variable domain, remainder taken from reference TRBV19 and TRBJ1-5, is DGGITQSPKYLFRKEGQNVTLSCEQNLNHDAMYWYRQDPGQGLRLIYYSQIVNDFQKGDIAEGYSVSREKKESFPLTVTSAQKNPTAFYLCASSDTANQPQHFGDGTRLSIL.

The chain links TRBV24-1 to TRBJ1-4; D is uncertain. Germline lookup yields CDR1 KGHDR and CDR2 SFDVKD. V dropped 5 bases and J dropped 8 bases, with 11 bases sitting between them. This CDR3 spans 13 amino acids. This CDR3 is CATSGPEGEKLFF. As DNA, the CDR3 is TGTGCCACCAGTGGACCTGAGGGCGAAAAACTGTTTTTT.

The gene calls are TRBV30 and TRBJ1-2; unclear D gene. The CDR3 runs 13 residues. In germline, CDR1 is GTSNPN, CDR2 SVGIG (reference sequence). Trimming removed 3 bases from V and 3 bases from J, with 11 bases in between. For the CDR3, the DNA is TGTGCCTGGAGAGAGGACGTATACTATGGCTACACCTTC. As protein: CAWREDVYYGYTF.

The rearrangement uses TRBV2 and TRBJ1-2; maybe TRBD1 (5 bases). V was shortened by 6 bases and J by 5 bases, with 16 bases between the two germline ends. The germline CDR1 and CDR2 sequences are SNHLY and FYNNEI. The CDR3 contains 14 residues. This chain's CDR3 is CASSRDRWDYGYTF. As DNA, the CDR3 is TGTGCCAGCAGCCGCGACAGATGGGATTATGGCTACACCTTC.

This chain joins TRBV6-4 and TRBJ1-1; unclear D gene. CDR3 size: 14 residues. With 6 bases removed from V and 3 bases from J, the gap between germline ends came to 14 bases. Germline assignment: CDR1 MRHNA and CDR2 SNTAGT. CDR3 sequence (DNA): TGTGCCAGCAGGGTCGGACGGGAGGACACTGAAGCTTTCTTT. Its translation is CASRVGREDTEAFF.

The CDR3 region has the DNA TGTGCCAGCAGCGTACGACGGGTAAACACCGGGGAGCTGTTTTTT. Protein sequence: CASSVRRVNTGELFF. The genes are TRBV7-8 and TRBJ2-2; D is ambiguous. V dropped 5 bases and J dropped 2 bases, with 12 bases sitting between them. This CDR3 spans 15 amino acids. Germline-derived CDR1 and CDR2 are SGHVS and FQNEAQ.

CDR3 protein: CASSLGQGVSEQYF. CDR3 nucleotides: TGCGCCAGCAGCCTAGGACAGGGGGTTAGCGAGCAGTACTTC. The chain joins TRBV5-1 to TRBJ2-7; TRBD1 agrees at 10 bases. Germline CDR1 is SGHRS and CDR2 is YFSETQ. J was trimmed by 6 bases and V by 4 bases; bases with no gene match: 7. The CDR3 length is 14 residues.

The chain carries TRBV7-3 and TRBJ1-6; tentatively, D is TRBD1 (5 bases). Germline V gene lookup returns CDR1 SGHTA and CDR2 FQGTGA. Trimming stripped 2 bases from V and 10 bases from J, with 12 bases between. CDR3 length: 14 amino acids. CDR3 loop: CASSLGTRESPLHF. The CDR3 DNA reads as TGTGCCAGCAGCTTAGGGACGAGGGAATCACCCCTCCACTTT.

Only a few counts were recorded for this clone. The gene calls are TRBV18 and TRBJ2-1, with D possibly being TRBD1 (5 bases). The CDR3 sequence is 12 residues long. Trimming shortened V by 8 bases and J by 7 bases, and 12 bases separated the two germline ends. Germline V gene sequence: CDR1 KGHSH, CDR2 LQKENI. The CDR3 sequence: CASSRVRNEQFF. CDR3 in DNA: TGTGCCAGCAGCAGGGTTAGGAATGAGCAGTTCTTC.

The gene calls are TRBV7-9 and TRBJ2-3, with D perhaps TRBD2 (6 bases). CDR1 and CDR2 from the germline V gene are SEHNR and FQNEAQ (reference sequence). Between the trimmed V and J ends, which lost 5 bases and 0 bases, there was a span of 15 bases. The CDR3 covers 16 residues. The CDR3 DNA follows: TGTGCCAGCAGCCCTAGCGCTGGCGGTAGCACAGATACGCAGTATTTT. It is translated as CASSPSAGGSTDTQYF.

This chain's CDR3 is CASSLLTGRSEAFF. Here the CDR3 DNA reads TGTGCCAGCAGTTTATTAACAGGTCGGAGCGAAGCTTTCTTT. The chain combines TRBV27 with TRBJ1-1; D may be TRBD1 (5 bases). The germline gives CDR1 MNHEY, CDR2 SMNVEV (reference sequence). The germline V and J ends were trimmed by 1 base and 8 bases, with 14 bases remaining between them. The CDR3 has 14 residues.

The CDR3 DNA reads as TGTGCCTGGAGCGGCACAGGAGATGGTCAGCCCCAGCATTTT. Translating it yields CAWSGTGDGQPQHF. This rearrangement joins TRBV30 to TRBJ1-5, with D possibly matching TRBD1 (5 bases). The V and J ends lost 3 bases and 6 bases respectively, with 15 bases between them. The CDR3 loop spans 14 amino acids. Germline V lookup: CDR1 GTSNPN, CDR2 SVGIG (reference sequence).